Described below is a single T cell receptor (beta chain) sequence and its context. Its specificity is unknown. V lost 2 bases and J lost 9; bases outside the gene matches: 7. The germline CDR1 and CDR2 sequences are SGHTA and FQGNSA. This CDR3 has 16 residues. This sample stems from a study of shared clonotypes between healthy human individuals. The repertoire was sequenced with immunoSEQ multiplex PCR; TCRdb's copy has only in-frame clones and lacks some. The sample has some 1,100,000 clones, around three quarters seen once. Findings and limits, study-wide: Genetic and exposure-history diversity was limited by the small donor number.

What was sequenced was memory CD4+ T cells from PBMCs. Subset noted: CD45RA-negative fraction. This rearrangement joins TRBV7-2 to TRBJ2-1; TRBD2 aligns across 13 bases. This receptor was identified in a man aged 18 to 35 in good health. Some clones in this sample may be carry-over from other donors' samples. The CDR3 bases are TGTGCCAGCAGCTTACTAGGACTAGCGGGAGAGGTTGAGCAGTTCTTC. It codes for CASSLLGLAGEVEQFF.